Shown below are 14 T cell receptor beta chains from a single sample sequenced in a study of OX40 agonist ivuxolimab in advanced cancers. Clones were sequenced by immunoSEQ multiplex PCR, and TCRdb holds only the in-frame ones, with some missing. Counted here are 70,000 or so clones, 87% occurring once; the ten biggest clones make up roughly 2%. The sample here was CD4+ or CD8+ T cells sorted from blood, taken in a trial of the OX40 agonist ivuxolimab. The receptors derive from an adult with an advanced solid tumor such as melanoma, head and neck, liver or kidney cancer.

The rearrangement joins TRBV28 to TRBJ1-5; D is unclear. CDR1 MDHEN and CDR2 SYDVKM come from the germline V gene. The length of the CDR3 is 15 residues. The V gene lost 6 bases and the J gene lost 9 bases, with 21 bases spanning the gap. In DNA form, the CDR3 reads TGTGCCAGCAGCCCCGCGGCAGGTGGTATTTGGCCCCAGCATTTT. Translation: CASSPAAGGIWPQHF.

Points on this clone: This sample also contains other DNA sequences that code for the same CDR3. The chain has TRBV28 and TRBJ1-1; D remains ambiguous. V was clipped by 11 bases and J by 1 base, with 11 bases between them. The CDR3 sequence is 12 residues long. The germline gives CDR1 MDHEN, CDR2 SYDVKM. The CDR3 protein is CASKSANTEAFF. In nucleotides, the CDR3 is TGTGCCTCCAAGTCGGCGAACACTGAAGCTTTCTTT.

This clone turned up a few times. CDR3 in DNA: TGTGCCAGCTCGTGGGGGGTTGACAGGGCGGTAAATCAGCCCCAGCATTTT. This codes for CASSWGVDRAVNQPQHF. The chain combines TRBV18 with TRBJ1-5; 7 bases are a match to TRBD1. V trimming: 6 bases; J trimming: 4 bases; junction bases outside the gene matches: 15. Germline V lookup: CDR1 KGHSH, CDR2 LQKENI. The CDR3 has 17 residues.

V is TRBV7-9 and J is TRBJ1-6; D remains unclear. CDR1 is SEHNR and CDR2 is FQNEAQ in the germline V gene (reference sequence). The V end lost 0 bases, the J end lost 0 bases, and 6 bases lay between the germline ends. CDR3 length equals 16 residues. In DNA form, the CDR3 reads TGTGCCAGCAGCTTAGCGATAACCTCCTATAATTCACCCCTCCACTTT. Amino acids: CASSLAITSYNSPLHF.

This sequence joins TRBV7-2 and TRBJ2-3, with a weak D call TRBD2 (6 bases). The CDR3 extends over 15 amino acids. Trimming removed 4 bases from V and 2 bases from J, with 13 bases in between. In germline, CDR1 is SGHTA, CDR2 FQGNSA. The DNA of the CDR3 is TGTGCCAGCAGCTCCTTGGGGACTGCCACAGATACGCAGTATTTT. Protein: CASSSLGTATDTQYF.

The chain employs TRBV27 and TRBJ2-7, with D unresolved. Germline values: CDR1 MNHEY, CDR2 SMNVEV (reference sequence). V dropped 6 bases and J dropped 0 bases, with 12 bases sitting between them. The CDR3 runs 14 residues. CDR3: CASSPRGLSYEQYF. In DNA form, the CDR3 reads TGTGCCAGCAGCCCGAGAGGTCTCTCCTACGAGCAGTACTTC.

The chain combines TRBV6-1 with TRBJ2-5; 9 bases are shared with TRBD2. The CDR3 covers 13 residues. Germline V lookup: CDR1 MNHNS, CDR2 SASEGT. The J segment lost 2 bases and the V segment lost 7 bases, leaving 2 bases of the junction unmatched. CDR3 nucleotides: TGTGCCAGCAAGACTAGCGGACAAGAGACCCAGTACTTC. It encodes CASKTSGQETQYF.

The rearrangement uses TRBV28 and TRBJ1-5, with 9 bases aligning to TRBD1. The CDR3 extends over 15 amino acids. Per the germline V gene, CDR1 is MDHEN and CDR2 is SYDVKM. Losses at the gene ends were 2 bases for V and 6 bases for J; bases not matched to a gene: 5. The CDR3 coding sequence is TGTGCCAGCAGTTTAGTTGGACAGGGGCCTCAGCCCCAGCATTTT. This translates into CASSLVGQGPQPQHF.

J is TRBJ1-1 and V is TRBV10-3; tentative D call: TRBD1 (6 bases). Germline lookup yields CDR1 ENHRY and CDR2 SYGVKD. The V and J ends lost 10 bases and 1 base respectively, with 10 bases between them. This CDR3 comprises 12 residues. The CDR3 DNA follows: TGTGCCACCCAGACAGGGAACACTGAAGCTTTCTTT. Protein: CATQTGNTEAFF.

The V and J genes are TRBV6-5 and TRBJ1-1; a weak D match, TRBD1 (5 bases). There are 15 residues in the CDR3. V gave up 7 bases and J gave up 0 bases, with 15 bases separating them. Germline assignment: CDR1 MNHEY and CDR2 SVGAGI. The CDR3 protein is CASKGHLMLNTEAFF. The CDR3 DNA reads TGTGCCAGCAAGGGGCACCTTATGTTGAACACTGAAGCTTTCTTT.

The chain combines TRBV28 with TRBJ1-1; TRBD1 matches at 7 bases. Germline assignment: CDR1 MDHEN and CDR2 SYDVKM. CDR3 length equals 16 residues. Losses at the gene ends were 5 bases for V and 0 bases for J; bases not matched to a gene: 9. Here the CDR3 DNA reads TGTGCCAGCAGTATCCCGGGACAGAGAATGAACACTGAAGCTTTCTTT. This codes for CASSIPGQRMNTEAFF.

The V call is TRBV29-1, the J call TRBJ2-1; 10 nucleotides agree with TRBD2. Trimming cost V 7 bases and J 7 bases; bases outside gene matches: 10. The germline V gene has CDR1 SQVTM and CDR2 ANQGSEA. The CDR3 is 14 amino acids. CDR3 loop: CSAEFGLAVNEQFF. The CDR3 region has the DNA TGCAGCGCTGAGTTCGGACTAGCGGTGAATGAGCAGTTCTTC.

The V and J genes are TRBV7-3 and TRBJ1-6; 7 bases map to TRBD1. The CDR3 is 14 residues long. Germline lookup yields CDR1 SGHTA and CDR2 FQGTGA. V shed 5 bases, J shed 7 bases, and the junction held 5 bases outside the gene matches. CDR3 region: CASSPGQFNSPLHF. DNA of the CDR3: TGTGCCAGCAGCCCGGGACAGTTCAATTCACCCCTCCACTTT.

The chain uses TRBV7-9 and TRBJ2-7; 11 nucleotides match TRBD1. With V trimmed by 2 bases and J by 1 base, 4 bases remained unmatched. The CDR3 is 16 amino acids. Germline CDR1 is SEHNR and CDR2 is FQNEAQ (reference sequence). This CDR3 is CASSLFGTGGSYEQYF. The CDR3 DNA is TGTGCCAGCAGCTTATTTGGGACAGGGGGGTCCTACGAGCAGTACTTC.